One sample yielded the 5 T cell receptor beta chains listed below, sequenced in a study of graft-versus-host responses after intestinal transplantation. The data were produced by immunoSEQ multiplex PCR, yet TCRdb's version contains in-frame clones alone and is incomplete. Of 16,000 or so clones listed, approximately 95% were seen once; the top ten hold 0.65% to 1%. Specimen: PBMCs, collected 23 days after intestinal transplant. The receptors come from a human patient who received an intestinal transplant, so some T cells may come from the graft donor.

The gene calls are TRBV19 and TRBJ2-1; TRBD2 agrees at 12 bases. This CDR3 is built from 15 residues. Germline V lookup: CDR1 LNHDA, CDR2 SQIVND (reference sequence). J was trimmed by 8 bases and V by 5 bases; bases with no gene match: 7. The chain's CDR3 is CASSEATSGSYEQFF. The CDR3 DNA reads TGTGCCAGTAGTGAGGCGACTAGCGGGAGCTATGAGCAGTTCTTC.

The chain carries TRBV5-4 and TRBJ2-2; D is undetermined. V shed 1 base and J shed 1 base, with 5 bases lying between them. This CDR3 is 14 amino acids long. The germline V gene encodes CDR1 SGHNT and CDR2 YYREEE (reference sequence). The CDR3: CASSLYGNTGELFF. The CDR3, as DNA: TGTGCCAGCAGCTTGTACGGGAACACCGGGGAGCTGTTTTTT.

The chain employs TRBV21-1 and TRBJ2-1; TRBD2 was called by the table and not checked on the DNA. TRBV21-1 is termed a pseudogene. CDR3 size: 20 residues. The DNA for the CDR3 is TGTGCCAGCAGCCCCTGGTCTGGGCTAAGCGGGAGGGGCAGGAACAATGAGCAGTTCTTC. It codes for CASSPWSGLSGRGRNNEQFF.

This chain joins TRBV27 and TRBJ1-4; D is unclear. CDR1 and CDR2 (germline): MNHEY, SMNVEV (reference sequence). This CDR3 contains 14 residues. The germline V and J ends were trimmed by 9 bases and 7 bases, with 18 bases remaining between them. This CDR3 is CASSPAGDFEKLFF. The CDR3 DNA reads TGTGCCAGTTCCCCCGCTGGGGATTTTGAAAAACTGTTTTTT.

This clone was detected a few times. J is TRBJ1-4 and V is TRBV21-1. TRBV21-1 is designated a pseudogene. The length of the CDR3 is 16 residues. CDR3 nucleotide sequence: TGTGCCAGCAGCAAAGGCTTCTGGGGAAAGGGTGAAAAACTGTTTTTT. Its translation is CASSKGFWGKGEKLFF.